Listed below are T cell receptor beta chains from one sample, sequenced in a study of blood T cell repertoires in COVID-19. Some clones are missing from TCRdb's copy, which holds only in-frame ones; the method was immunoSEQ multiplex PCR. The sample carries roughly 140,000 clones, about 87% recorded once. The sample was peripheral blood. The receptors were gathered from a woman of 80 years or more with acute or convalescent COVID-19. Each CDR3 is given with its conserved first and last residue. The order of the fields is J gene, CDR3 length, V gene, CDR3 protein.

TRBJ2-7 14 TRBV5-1 CASSYDRPGYEQYF
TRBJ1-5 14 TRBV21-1 CASSKGQGNQPQHF
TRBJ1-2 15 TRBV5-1 CASSEGPGANYGYTF
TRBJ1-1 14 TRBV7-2 CASSSNRGNTEAFF
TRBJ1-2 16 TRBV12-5 CASGLDPRQINYGYTF
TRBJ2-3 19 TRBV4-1 CASSQGQGGQGSEADTQYF
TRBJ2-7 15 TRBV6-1 CASSERGDSSYEQYF
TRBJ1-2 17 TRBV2 CASSEGQMGQGNYGYTF
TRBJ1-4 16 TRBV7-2 CASSTEIIWRAEKLFF
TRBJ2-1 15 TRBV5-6 CASSRSRSSYNEQFF
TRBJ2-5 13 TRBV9 CASSVNPRETQYF
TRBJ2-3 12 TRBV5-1 CASRTSTDTQYF
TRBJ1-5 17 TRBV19 CASSIDPPHRINQPQHF
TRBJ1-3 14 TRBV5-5 CASSSYGEGNTIYF
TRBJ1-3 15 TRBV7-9 CASSFFTGAGNTIYF
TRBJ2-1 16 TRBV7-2 CASSLDGTSGGYEQFF
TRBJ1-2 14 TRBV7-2 CASSLSPGGYGYTF
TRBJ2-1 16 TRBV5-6 CASSRGAGASYNEQFF
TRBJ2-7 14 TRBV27 CASSLWAAPYEQYF
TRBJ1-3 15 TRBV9 CASSVDGSSGNTIYF
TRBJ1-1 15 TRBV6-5 CASTGAGLMNTEAFF
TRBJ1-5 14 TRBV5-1 CASSSGQPNQPQHF
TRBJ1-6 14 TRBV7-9 CASSVGQGGKPLHF
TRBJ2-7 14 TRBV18 CASSLGDTSYEQYF
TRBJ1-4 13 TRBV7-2 CASSIRGSEKLFF
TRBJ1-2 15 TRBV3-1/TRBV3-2 CASSQRQGGAYGYTF
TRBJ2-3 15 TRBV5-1 CASSLEVGATDTQYF
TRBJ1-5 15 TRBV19 CASRSDSRGNQPQHF
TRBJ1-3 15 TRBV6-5 CASREGTSSGNTIYF
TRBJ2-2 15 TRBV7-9 CASSLLAGGAGELFF
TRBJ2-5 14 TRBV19 CASSPTSGEETQYF
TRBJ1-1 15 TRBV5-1 CASSPGGGWGTEAFF
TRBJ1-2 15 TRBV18 CASSPGTGDGYGYTF
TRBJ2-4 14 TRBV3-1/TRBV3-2 CASSRSGGQDIQYF
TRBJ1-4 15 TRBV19 CASSFNPATNEKLFF
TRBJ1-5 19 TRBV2 CASSEGVDLLSGNNQPQHF
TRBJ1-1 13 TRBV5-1 CASSREGNTEAFF
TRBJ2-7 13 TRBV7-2 CASSLDEVYEQYF
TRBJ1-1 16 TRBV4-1 CASSPSRNQGGTEAFF
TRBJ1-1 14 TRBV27 CASGRTGMNTEAFF
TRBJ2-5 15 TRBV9 CASDPGGDRWETQYF
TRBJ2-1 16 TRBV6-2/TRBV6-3 CASSTPRSQPYNEQFF
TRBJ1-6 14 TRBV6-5 CASSPGLANSPLHF
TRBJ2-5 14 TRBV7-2 CATERSGGEETQYF
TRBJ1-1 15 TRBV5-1 CASSPPGQGNTEAFF
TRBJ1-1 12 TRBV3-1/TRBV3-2 CASSQGGTEAFF
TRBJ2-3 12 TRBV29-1 CSVGARTDTQYF
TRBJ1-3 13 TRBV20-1 CSASTGSGNTIYF
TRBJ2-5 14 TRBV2 CASKASVNQETQYF
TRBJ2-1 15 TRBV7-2 CASTSRGGSYNEQFF
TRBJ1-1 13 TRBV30 CAWSSTGDTEAFF